These T cell receptor beta chains were read from a single sample in a study of regulatory T cells in long-lasting Graves disease. Each CDR3 protein gets one entry after TCRdb re-called the multiplex PCR reads with MiXCR. This repertoire shows about 400,000 distinct CDR3 sequences, about a sixth found once; its top ten account for around 20%. These data are also associated with another study on T cells in Graves' hyperthyroidism and ophthalmopathy.

The source material was peripheral blood mononuclear cells (PBMCs), sampled at new diagnosis, from a patient treated with antithyroid drugs. All receptors derive from a woman aged 18-29 years with Graves disease. Both conserved end residues are part of each CDR3. Each record gives: clone size, J gene, CDR3 length, D gene, V gene, CDR3 DNA, CDR3 protein. The D gene is left open where the match is weak. Size is stated for part of the rows, as once, few or many counts, or as a class when the clone is expanded.

clone_size: few; j_call: TRBJ2-5; cdr3_length: 13; d_call: NA; v_call: TRBV19; cdr3_nt: TGTGCCAGTAGTATTCAATACCAAGAGACCCAGTACTTC; cdr3_aa: CASSIQYQETQYF
clone_size: NA; j_call: TRBJ2-1; cdr3_length: 14; d_call: NA; v_call: TRBV19; cdr3_nt: TGTGCCAGTATAGGAAGGGGGACCACCAATGAGCAGTTCTTC; cdr3_aa: CASIGRGTTNEQFF
clone_size: many; j_call: TRBJ2-2; cdr3_length: 17; d_call: TRBD2; v_call: TRBV20-1; cdr3_nt: TGCAGTGCTAGCCCTTCCGGGACTAGCGGGAGATCCGGGGAGCTGTTTTTT; cdr3_aa: CSASPSGTSGRSGELFF
clone_size: NA; j_call: TRBJ1-5; cdr3_length: 14; d_call: NA; v_call: TRBV28; cdr3_nt: TGTGCCAGCAGAAGAGCGGGATCACGACAGCCCCAGCATTTT; cdr3_aa: CASRRAGSRQPQHF
clone_size: few; j_call: TRBJ1-5; cdr3_length: 14; d_call: NA; v_call: TRBV9; cdr3_nt: TGTGCCAGCAGCGGGGGGGATGGATTTCAGCCCCAGCATTTT; cdr3_aa: CASSGGDGFQPQHF
clone_size: few; j_call: TRBJ1-1; cdr3_length: 16; d_call: NA; v_call: TRBV19; cdr3_nt: TGTGCCAGTCCCGGGACTTTCGAGCGAGGGAACACTGAAGCTTTCTTT; cdr3_aa: CASPGTFERGNTEAFF
clone_size: many; j_call: TRBJ2-3; cdr3_length: 17; d_call: NA; v_call: TRBV11-2; cdr3_nt: TGTGCCAGCAGCTTGTGGCCAGCGGGCAGGGGCACAGATACGCAGTATTTT; cdr3_aa: CASSLWPAGRGTDTQYF
clone_size: NA; j_call: TRBJ2-1; cdr3_length: 14; d_call: TRBD2; v_call: TRBV24-1; cdr3_nt: TGTGCCACCGAGAGAGCGGGAGCAACGAATGAGCAGTTCTTC; cdr3_aa: CATERAGATNEQFF
clone_size: NA; j_call: TRBJ2-7; cdr3_length: 14; d_call: NA; v_call: TRBV28; cdr3_nt: TGTGCCAGCAGTCGGGACGGGACGAGCTACGAGCAGTACTTC; cdr3_aa: CASSRDGTSYEQYF
clone_size: many; j_call: TRBJ2-7; cdr3_length: 15; d_call: TRBD2; v_call: TRBV20-1; cdr3_nt: TGCAGTGCTAGAGCACCGGGACTAGCGCCTTACGAGCAGTACTTC; cdr3_aa: CSARAPGLAPYEQYF
clone_size: NA; j_call: TRBJ1-1; cdr3_length: 16; d_call: TRBD1; v_call: TRBV6-1; cdr3_nt: TGTGCCAGCAGGCTCCGGGACAGGGCGTCGAACACTGAAGCTTTCTTT; cdr3_aa: CASRLRDRASNTEAFF
clone_size: NA; j_call: TRBJ2-7; cdr3_length: 13; d_call: NA; v_call: TRBV29-1; cdr3_nt: TGCAGCGTTCGGGCCGCGCCCCCCTACGAGCAGTACTTC; cdr3_aa: CSVRAAPPYEQYF
clone_size: NA; j_call: TRBJ1-2; cdr3_length: 13; d_call: TRBD1; v_call: TRBV7-6; cdr3_nt: TGTGCCGGCAGCCTAACAGGGGACTATGGCTACACCTTC; cdr3_aa: CAGSLTGDYGYTF
clone_size: NA; j_call: TRBJ2-5; cdr3_length: 18; d_call: TRBD2; v_call: TRBV11-1; cdr3_nt: TGTGCCAGCAGCTTGGAAGGTAGCGGGGGGGCGGGTCAGGAGACCCAGTACTTC; cdr3_aa: CASSLEGSGGAGQETQYF
clone_size: many; j_call: TRBJ2-7; cdr3_length: 13; d_call: NA; v_call: TRBV6-2/TRBV6-3; cdr3_nt: TGTGCCAGCATTATCAGGGGCTCCTACGAGCAGTACTTC; cdr3_aa: CASIIRGSYEQYF
clone_size: many; j_call: TRBJ2-7; cdr3_length: 12; d_call: NA; v_call: TRBV7-9; cdr3_nt: TGTGCCAGCAGCTTAAGAGGGAACGAGCAGTACTTC; cdr3_aa: CASSLRGNEQYF
clone_size: many; j_call: TRBJ1-1; cdr3_length: 13; d_call: NA; v_call: TRBV28; cdr3_nt: TGTGCCAGCAGTCCCGCCGGCAGGTCTGAAGCTTTCTTT; cdr3_aa: CASSPAGRSEAFF
clone_size: few; j_call: TRBJ2-3; cdr3_length: 15; d_call: NA; v_call: TRBV5-1; cdr3_nt: TGCGCCAGCAGCTTGTTGTCGGGGTTTGCAGATACGCAGTATTTT; cdr3_aa: CASSLLSGFADTQYF
clone_size: many; j_call: TRBJ1-3; cdr3_length: 16; d_call: NA; v_call: TRBV9; cdr3_nt: TGTGCCAGCAGCGAAGAAGGAGGGCTCTCTGGAAACACCATATATTTT; cdr3_aa: CASSEEGGLSGNTIYF
clone_size: many; j_call: TRBJ2-5; cdr3_length: 11; d_call: NA; v_call: TRBV12-3/TRBV12-4; cdr3_nt: TGTGCCAGCAGTCGCGGCCCCACCCAGTACTTC; cdr3_aa: CASSRGPTQYF
clone_size: few; j_call: TRBJ2-7; cdr3_length: 15; d_call: NA; v_call: TRBV20-1; cdr3_nt: TGCAGTGCCCCAGGAGGGGGAGTGTCCACCTACGAGCCGTACTTC; cdr3_aa: CSAPGGGVSTYEPYF
clone_size: many; j_call: TRBJ2-2; cdr3_length: 16; d_call: TRBD2; v_call: TRBV5-1; cdr3_nt: TGCGCCAGCAGCGGCGAGGGACTAGCAGTTGGCGGGGAGCTGTTTTTT; cdr3_aa: CASSGEGLAVGGELFF
clone_size: many; j_call: TRBJ2-7; cdr3_length: 14; d_call: NA; v_call: TRBV9; cdr3_nt: TGTGCCAGCAGCGCGACGTCATCTACCCACGAGCAGTACTTC; cdr3_aa: CASSATSSTHEQYF
clone_size: many; j_call: TRBJ2-1; cdr3_length: 15; d_call: TRBD2; v_call: TRBV30; cdr3_nt: TGTGCCTGGAGCGCGGGACTAGCGAATACCAATGAGCAGTTCTTC; cdr3_aa: CAWSAGLANTNEQFF
clone_size: NA; j_call: TRBJ1-5; cdr3_length: 16; d_call: TRBD1; v_call: TRBV6-1; cdr3_nt: TGTGCCAGCAGTAACCCCGGGACAGGGCCAAATCAGCCCCAGCATTTT; cdr3_aa: CASSNPGTGPNQPQHF
clone_size: many; j_call: TRBJ2-3; cdr3_length: 16; d_call: NA; v_call: TRBV28; cdr3_nt: TGTGCCAGCAGGTGGGAGGCTAGTCAAGTAGCAGATACGCAGTATTTT; cdr3_aa: CASRWEASQVADTQYF
clone_size: many; j_call: TRBJ1-1; cdr3_length: 15; d_call: NA; v_call: TRBV3-1; cdr3_nt: TGTGCCAGCAGCCAAGATTTTCAGGACGGCACTGAAGCTTTCTTT; cdr3_aa: CASSQDFQDGTEAFF
clone_size: NA; j_call: TRBJ1-2; cdr3_length: 13; d_call: NA; v_call: TRBV7-3; cdr3_nt: TGTGCCAGCAGCGTGGGGCAGGGCTATGGCTACACCTTC; cdr3_aa: CASSVGQGYGYTF
clone_size: many; j_call: TRBJ2-7; cdr3_length: 15; d_call: NA; v_call: TRBV7-8; cdr3_nt: TGTGCCAGCGTAGGAATCGGGGGCGACGCCTACGAGCAGTACTTC; cdr3_aa: CASVGIGGDAYEQYF
clone_size: NA; j_call: TRBJ2-2; cdr3_length: 14; d_call: TRBD2; v_call: TRBV20-1; cdr3_nt: TGCAGTGCTTCGGGACTAGAGAACACCGGGGAGCTGTTTTTT; cdr3_aa: CSASGLENTGELFF
clone_size: few; j_call: TRBJ2-7; cdr3_length: 14; d_call: NA; v_call: TRBV2; cdr3_nt: TGTGCCAGCAGCGGGGGAGAGAGCTCCTACGAGCAGTACTTC; cdr3_aa: CASSGGESSYEQYF
clone_size: many; j_call: TRBJ1-2; cdr3_length: 14; d_call: NA; v_call: TRBV12-3/TRBV12-4; cdr3_nt: TGTGCCAGCAGCCCGTCGGGACGGATCTATGGCTACACCTTC; cdr3_aa: CASSPSGRIYGYTF
clone_size: many; j_call: TRBJ1-2; cdr3_length: 13; d_call: NA; v_call: TRBV29-1; cdr3_nt: TGCAGCGTCGGTTCGGAGGGGTACTATGGCTACACCTTC; cdr3_aa: CSVGSEGYYGYTF
clone_size: many; j_call: TRBJ2-2; cdr3_length: 15; d_call: NA; v_call: TRBV12-3/TRBV12-4; cdr3_nt: TGTGCCAGCAGTGGTGCAGTCGCGAACACCGGGGAGCTGTTTTTT; cdr3_aa: CASSGAVANTGELFF
clone_size: many; j_call: TRBJ2-6; cdr3_length: 15; d_call: NA; v_call: TRBV3-1; cdr3_nt: TGTGCCAGCAGCGTGGGACACTCTGGGGCCAACGTCCTGACTTTC; cdr3_aa: CASSVGHSGANVLTF
clone_size: many; j_call: TRBJ2-7; cdr3_length: 18; d_call: TRBD1; v_call: TRBV5-1; cdr3_nt: TGCGCCAGCAGCTGGACCGGGACAGGGGGCGCCGTCGTGTGGGAGCAGTACTTC; cdr3_aa: CASSWTGTGGAVVWEQYF
clone_size: many; j_call: TRBJ2-3; cdr3_length: 16; d_call: TRBD1; v_call: TRBV5-1; cdr3_nt: TGCGCCAGCAGCTTGGGGGCCGGGACAGGGGATGTTACGCAGTATTTT; cdr3_aa: CASSLGAGTGDVTQYF
clone_size: NA; j_call: TRBJ2-1; cdr3_length: 14; d_call: TRBD1; v_call: TRBV12-3/TRBV12-4; cdr3_nt: TGTGCCAGCACTGGACAGGGGGTGGCCGGGGAGCAGTTCTTC; cdr3_aa: CASTGQGVAGEQFF
clone_size: many; j_call: TRBJ1-1; cdr3_length: 15; d_call: NA; v_call: TRBV9; cdr3_nt: TGTGCCAGCAGCCCCTCGGGGGGCTGGGACACTGAAGCTTTCTTT; cdr3_aa: CASSPSGGWDTEAFF
clone_size: NA; j_call: TRBJ2-7; cdr3_length: 15; d_call: NA; v_call: TRBV10-3; cdr3_nt: TGTGCCATCAGCGCTCCCCCGACAGGAATCTACGAGCAGTACTTC; cdr3_aa: CAISAPPTGIYEQYF
clone_size: NA; j_call: TRBJ2-1; cdr3_length: 16; d_call: TRBD1; v_call: TRBV12-3/TRBV12-4; cdr3_nt: TGTGCCAGCAGTTTAGGCGGGACAGGGGAACAGGGTGAGCAGTTCTTC; cdr3_aa: CASSLGGTGEQGEQFF
clone_size: NA; j_call: TRBJ2-7; cdr3_length: 16; d_call: TRBD1; v_call: TRBV20-1; cdr3_nt: TGCAGTGCTACCAAAGGCCTACAGGGGCGCACCTACGAGCAGTACTTC; cdr3_aa: CSATKGLQGRTYEQYF
clone_size: NA; j_call: TRBJ2-1; cdr3_length: 12; d_call: NA; v_call: TRBV24-1; cdr3_nt: TGTGCCACCAGTGATTTGGGTAGTCCGCAGTTCTTC; cdr3_aa: CATSDLGSPQFF
clone_size: many; j_call: TRBJ2-5; cdr3_length: 14; d_call: NA; v_call: TRBV4-2; cdr3_nt: TGTGCCAGCAGCCCCCAGCGAGGGGAAGAGACCCAGTACTTC; cdr3_aa: CASSPQRGEETQYF
clone_size: few; j_call: TRBJ1-5; cdr3_length: 18; d_call: TRBD1; v_call: TRBV18; cdr3_nt: TGTGCCAGCTCACCAGGAGGCAGGGGGGGAATAAACAATCAGCCCCAGCATTTT; cdr3_aa: CASSPGGRGGINNQPQHF
clone_size: many; j_call: TRBJ1-1; cdr3_length: 15; d_call: NA; v_call: TRBV30; cdr3_nt: TGTGCCTGGAGCAGGGGCGGCAGGGGGAACACTGAAGCTTTCTTT; cdr3_aa: CAWSRGGRGNTEAFF